This is a list of T cell receptor beta chains from one sample in a study of regulatory T cells in long-lasting Graves disease. TCRdb reprocessed the multiplex PCR reads with MiXCR, giving one entry per CDR3 protein. Among a few hundred thousand distinct CDR3 sequences listed, roughly 12% were seen once. Another study also made use of these data, one on T cells in Graves' hyperthyroidism and ophthalmopathy.

This material consisted of peripheral blood mononuclear cells (PBMCs), taken at new diagnosis, from a patient treated with antithyroid drugs. These receptors were obtained from a man aged 25-45 years with Graves disease. Each CDR3 is given with its conserved first and last residue. A D gene is named only where the DNA matches it firmly. Clone size is given for some rows only: seen once, a few or many times, or a class if the clone is expanded.

V gene	J gene	D gene	clone size	CDR3 protein	CDR3 DNA
TRBV7-9	TRBJ1-4	NA	few	CASILQGVGEKLFF	TGTGCCAGCATCCTACAGGGTGTAGGTGAAAAACTGTTTTTT
TRBV7-9	TRBJ2-4	NA	few	CASSPDRARGENIQYF	TGTGCCAGCAGCCCCGACAGGGCGAGGGGGGAAAACATTCAGTACTTC
TRBV10-2	TRBJ2-7	NA	many	CASSPYLDGDDEQYF	TGCGCCAGCAGCCCTTACTTGGACGGTGATGACGAGCAGTACTTC
TRBV5-6	TRBJ2-1	TRBD2	NA	CASSLLAGLKDEQFF	TGTGCCAGCAGCTTACTAGCGGGACTAAAGGATGAGCAGTTCTTC
TRBV20-1	TRBJ1-4	NA	NA	CSAGGELFF	TGCAGTGCGGGTGGAGAACTGTTTTTT
TRBV5-1	TRBJ2-3	NA	many	CASVPTGSTDTQYF	TGCGCCAGCGTTCCCACAGGGTCCACAGATACGCAGTATTTT
TRBV7-6	TRBJ2-1	TRBD2	few	CASSLAVSGNSYNEQFF	TGTGCCAGCAGCTTAGCGGTTAGCGGGAATTCCTACAATGAGCAGTTCTTC
TRBV5-4	TRBJ2-2	NA	NA	CASSSQLGGDAGELFF	TGTGCCAGCAGCTCGCAGCTAGGGGGGGACGCCGGGGAGCTGTTTTTT
TRBV5-1	TRBJ2-7	TRBD2	many	CASSSAQTSGSYEQYF	TGCGCCAGCAGCTCAGCCCAGACTAGCGGCTCGTACGAGCAGTACTTC
TRBV5-1	TRBJ2-3	TRBD2	few	CASSLRTSEDTQYF	TGTGCCAGCAGCTTGAGAACTAGCGAAGATACGCAGTATTTT
TRBV18	TRBJ2-3	TRBD1	many	CASSPGQGNTDTQYF	TGTGCCAGCTCACCCGGACAGGGGAACACAGATACGCAGTATTTT
TRBV6-4	TRBJ2-3	NA	few	CASSVTDTTDTQYF	TGTGCCAGCAGCGTAACAGACACCACAGATACGCAGTATTTT
TRBV7-7	TRBJ2-3	NA	many	CASSLSPDATDTQYF	TGTGCTAGCAGCTTATCCCCGGACGCCACAGATACGCAGTATTTT
TRBV6-4	TRBJ1-2	TRBD1	NA	CASSAGGGYGYTF	TGTGCCAGCAGTGCAGGGGGCGGCTATGGCTACACCTTC
TRBV28	TRBJ1-4	NA	many	CASSPLLEDNEKLFF	TGTGCCAGCAGTCCGCTTTTGGAGGATAATGAAAAACTGTTTTTT
TRBV19	TRBJ2-3	NA	NA	CASSDGWSADTQYF	TGTGCCAGTAGTGACGGGTGGTCGGCAGATACGCAGTATTTT
TRBV29-1	TRBJ2-5	NA	many	CSGEGGEVQETQYF	TGCAGCGGCGAGGGTGGTGAGGTTCAAGAGACCCAGTACTTC
TRBV7-9	TRBJ2-7	NA	NA	CASSLPGLNYERYF	TGTGCCAGCAGCTTACCGGGCCTTAACTACGAGCGGTACTTC
TRBV10-3	TRBJ1-1	NA	many	CATKTKADTEAFF	TGTGCCACCAAAACTAAAGCGGACACTGAAGCTTTCTTT
TRBV12-3/TRBV12-4	TRBJ2-4	NA	few	CASSPGAGRDIQYF	TGTGCCAGCAGTCCGGGGGCAGGGCGGGACATTCAGTACTTC
TRBV5-5	TRBJ1-5	NA	NA	CASSLAGIRDQPQHF	TGTGCCAGCAGCTTGGCAGGGATCCGGGATCAGCCCCAGCATTTT
TRBV12-3/TRBV12-4	TRBJ2-4	NA	NA	CASTDPLAKNIQYF	TGTGCCAGCACGGACCCACTAGCCAAAAACATTCAGTACTTC
TRBV30	TRBJ2-7	NA	NA	CAWSGPGTYEQYF	TGTGCCTGGAGTGGGCCGGGGACCTACGAGCAGTACTTC
TRBV10-1	TRBJ2-1	TRBD2	NA	CASSLEGRGSFDEQFF	TGCGCCAGCAGCCTTGAGGGTCGCGGGAGCTTCGATGAGCAGTTCTTC